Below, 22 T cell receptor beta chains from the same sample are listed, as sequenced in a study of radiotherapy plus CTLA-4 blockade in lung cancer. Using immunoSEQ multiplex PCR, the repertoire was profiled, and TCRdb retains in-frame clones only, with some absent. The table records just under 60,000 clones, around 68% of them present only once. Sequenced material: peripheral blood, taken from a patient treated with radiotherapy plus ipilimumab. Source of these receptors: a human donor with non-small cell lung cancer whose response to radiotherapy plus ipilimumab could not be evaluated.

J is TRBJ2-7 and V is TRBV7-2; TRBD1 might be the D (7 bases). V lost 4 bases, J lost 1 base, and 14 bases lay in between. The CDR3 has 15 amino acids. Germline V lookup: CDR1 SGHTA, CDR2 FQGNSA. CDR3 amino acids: CASSYQGGLSYEQYF. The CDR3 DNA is TGTGCCAGCAGCTATCAGGGGGGCCTTTCCTACGAGCAGTACTTC.

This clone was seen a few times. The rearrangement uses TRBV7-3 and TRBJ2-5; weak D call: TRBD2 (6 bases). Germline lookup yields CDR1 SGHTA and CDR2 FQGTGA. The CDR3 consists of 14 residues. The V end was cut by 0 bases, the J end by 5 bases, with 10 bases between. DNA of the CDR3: TGTGCCAGCAGCTTAACCGCAGGGAGGGAGACCCAGTACTTC. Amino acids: CASSLTAGRETQYF.

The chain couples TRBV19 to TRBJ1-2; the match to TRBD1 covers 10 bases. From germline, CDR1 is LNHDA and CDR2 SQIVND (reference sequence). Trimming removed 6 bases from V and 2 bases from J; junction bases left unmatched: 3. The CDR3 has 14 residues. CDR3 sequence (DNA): TGTGCCAGTAGCGACAGGGGGCTAAACTATGGCTACACCTTC. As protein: CASSDRGLNYGYTF.

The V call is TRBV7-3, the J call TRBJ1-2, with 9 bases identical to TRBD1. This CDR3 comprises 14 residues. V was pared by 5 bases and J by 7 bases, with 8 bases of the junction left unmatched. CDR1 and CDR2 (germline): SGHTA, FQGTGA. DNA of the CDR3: TGTGCCAGCAGCACCGGACAGGGGAAGCGTGGCTACACCTTC. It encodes CASSTGQGKRGYTF.

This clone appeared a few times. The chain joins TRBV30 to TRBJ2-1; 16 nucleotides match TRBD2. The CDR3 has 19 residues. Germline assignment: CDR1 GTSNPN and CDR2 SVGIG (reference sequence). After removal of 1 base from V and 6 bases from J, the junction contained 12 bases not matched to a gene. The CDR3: CAWSGGTSGRELGPNEQFF. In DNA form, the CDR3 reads TGTGCCTGGAGTGGGGGGACTAGCGGGAGGGAGTTGGGCCCCAATGAGCAGTTCTTC.

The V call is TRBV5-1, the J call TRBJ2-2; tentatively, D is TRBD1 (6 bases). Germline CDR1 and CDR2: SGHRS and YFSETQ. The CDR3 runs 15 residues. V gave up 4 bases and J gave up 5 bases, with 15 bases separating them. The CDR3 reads CASSTTLRGTGELFF. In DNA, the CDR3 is TGCGCCAGCAGCACGACCCTTAGGGGGACCGGGGAGCTGTTTTTT.

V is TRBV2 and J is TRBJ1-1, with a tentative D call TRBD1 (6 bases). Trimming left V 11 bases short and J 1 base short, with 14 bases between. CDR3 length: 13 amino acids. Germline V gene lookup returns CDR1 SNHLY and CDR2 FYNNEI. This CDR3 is CACGQLPNTEAFF. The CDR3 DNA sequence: TGTGCCTGTGGACAGTTACCGAACACTGAAGCTTTCTTT. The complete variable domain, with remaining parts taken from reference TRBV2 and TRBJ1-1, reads EPEVTQTPSHQVTQMGQEVILRCVPISNHLYFYWYRQILGQKVEFLVSFYNNEISEKSEIFDDQFSVERPDGSNFTLKIRSTKLEDSAMYFCACGQLPNTEAFFGQGTRLTVV.

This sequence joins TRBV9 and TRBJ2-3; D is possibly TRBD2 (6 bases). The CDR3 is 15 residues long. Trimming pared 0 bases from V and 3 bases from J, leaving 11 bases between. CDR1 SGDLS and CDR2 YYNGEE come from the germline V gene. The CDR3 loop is CASSVGLADTDTQYF. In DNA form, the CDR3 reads TGTGCCAGCAGCGTAGGGTTAGCGGATACAGATACGCAGTATTTT.

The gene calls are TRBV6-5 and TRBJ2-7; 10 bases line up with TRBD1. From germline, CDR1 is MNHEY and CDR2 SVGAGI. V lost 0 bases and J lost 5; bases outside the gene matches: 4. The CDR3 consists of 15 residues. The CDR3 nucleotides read TGTGCCAGCAGTTACTCGACAGGGGGCTATCACGAGCAGTACTTC. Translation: CASSYSTGGYHEQYF.

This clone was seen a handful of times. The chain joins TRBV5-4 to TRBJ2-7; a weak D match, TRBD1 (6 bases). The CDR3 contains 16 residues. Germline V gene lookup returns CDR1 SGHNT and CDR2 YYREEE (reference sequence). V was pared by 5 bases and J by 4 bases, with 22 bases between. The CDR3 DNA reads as TGTGCCAGCAGTTCCCTACAGGGTCCGGGCCTTTACGAGCAGTACTTC. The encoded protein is CASSSLQGPGLYEQYF.

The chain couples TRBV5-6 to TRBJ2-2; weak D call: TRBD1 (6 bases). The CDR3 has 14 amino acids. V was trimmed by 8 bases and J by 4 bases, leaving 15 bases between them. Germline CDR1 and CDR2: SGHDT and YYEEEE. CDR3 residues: CASEQGRTTGELFF. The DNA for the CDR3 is TGTGCCAGTGAACAGGGACGGACCACCGGGGAGCTGTTTTTT.

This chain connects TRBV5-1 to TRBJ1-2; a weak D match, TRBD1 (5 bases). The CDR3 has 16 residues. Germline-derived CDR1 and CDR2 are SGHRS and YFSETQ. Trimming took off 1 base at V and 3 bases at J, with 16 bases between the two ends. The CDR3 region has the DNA TGCGCCAGCAGCTTGATGGGACTCAATTGGGACTATGGCTACACCTTC. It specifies CASSLMGLNWDYGYTF.

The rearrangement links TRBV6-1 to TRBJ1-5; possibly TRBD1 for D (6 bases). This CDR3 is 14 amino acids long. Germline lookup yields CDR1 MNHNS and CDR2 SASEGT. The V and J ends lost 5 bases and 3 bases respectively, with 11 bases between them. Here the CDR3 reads CASSNGQNNQPQHF. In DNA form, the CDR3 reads TGTGCCAGCAGTAACGGACAGAACAATCAGCCCCAGCATTTT.

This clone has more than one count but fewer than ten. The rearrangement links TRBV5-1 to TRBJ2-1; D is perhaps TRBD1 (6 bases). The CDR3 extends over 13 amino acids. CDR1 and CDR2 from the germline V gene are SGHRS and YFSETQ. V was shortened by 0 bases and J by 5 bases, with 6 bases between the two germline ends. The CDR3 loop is CASSLAGDNEQFF. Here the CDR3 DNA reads TGCGCCAGCAGCTTGGCAGGGGACAATGAGCAGTTCTTC.

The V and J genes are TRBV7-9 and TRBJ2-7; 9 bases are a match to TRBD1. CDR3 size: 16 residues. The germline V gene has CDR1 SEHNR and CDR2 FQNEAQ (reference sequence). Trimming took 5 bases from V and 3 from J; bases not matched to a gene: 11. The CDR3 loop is CASSGGDRDSVYEQYF. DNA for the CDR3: TGTGCCAGCAGCGGGGGGGACAGGGACTCCGTCTACGAGCAGTACTTC.

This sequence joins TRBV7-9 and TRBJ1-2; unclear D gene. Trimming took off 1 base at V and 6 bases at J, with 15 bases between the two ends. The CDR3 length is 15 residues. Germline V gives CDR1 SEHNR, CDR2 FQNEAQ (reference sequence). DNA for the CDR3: TGTGCCAGCAGCTTAGGGCAGGCAGGAAACGATGGCTACACCTTC. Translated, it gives CASSLGQAGNDGYTF.

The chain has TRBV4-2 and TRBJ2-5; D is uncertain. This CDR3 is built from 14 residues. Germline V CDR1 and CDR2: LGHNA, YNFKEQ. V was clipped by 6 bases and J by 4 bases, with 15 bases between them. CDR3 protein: CASSLTPYLETQYF. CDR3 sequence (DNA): TGTGCCAGCAGTCTAACCCCCTATTTAGAGACCCAGTACTTC.

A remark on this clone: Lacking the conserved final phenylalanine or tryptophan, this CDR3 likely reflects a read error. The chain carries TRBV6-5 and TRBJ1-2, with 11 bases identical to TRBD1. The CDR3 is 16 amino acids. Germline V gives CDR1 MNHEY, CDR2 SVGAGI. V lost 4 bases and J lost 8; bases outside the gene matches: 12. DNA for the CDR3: TGTGCCAGCAGTTCCCGGACAGGGGGCGAATTGGAGGGCTACACCCTC. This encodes CASSSRTGGELEGYTL.

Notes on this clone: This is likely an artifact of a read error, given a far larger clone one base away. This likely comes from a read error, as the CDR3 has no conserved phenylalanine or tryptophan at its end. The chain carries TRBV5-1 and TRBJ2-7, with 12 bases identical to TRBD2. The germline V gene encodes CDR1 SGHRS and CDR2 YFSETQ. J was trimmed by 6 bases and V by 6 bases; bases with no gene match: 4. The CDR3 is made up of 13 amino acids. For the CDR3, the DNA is TGCGCCAGCAAGTTGACTAGCGGGAGCGAGCAGTACCTC. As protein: CASKLTSGSEQYL.

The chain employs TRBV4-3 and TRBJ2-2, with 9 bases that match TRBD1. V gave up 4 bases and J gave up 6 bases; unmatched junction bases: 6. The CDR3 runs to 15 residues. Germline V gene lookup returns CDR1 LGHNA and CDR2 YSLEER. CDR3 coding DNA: TGCGCCAGCAGCCGAGAACAGGGGGCTGCCGGGGAGCTGTTTTTT. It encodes CASSREQGAAGELFF.

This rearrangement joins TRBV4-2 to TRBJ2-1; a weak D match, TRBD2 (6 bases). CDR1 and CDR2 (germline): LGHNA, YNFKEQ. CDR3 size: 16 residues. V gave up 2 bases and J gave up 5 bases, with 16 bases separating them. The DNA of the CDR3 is TGTGCCAGCAGCCAAATATTAGGCGGGGTTGACAATGAGCAGTTCTTC. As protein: CASSQILGGVDNEQFF.

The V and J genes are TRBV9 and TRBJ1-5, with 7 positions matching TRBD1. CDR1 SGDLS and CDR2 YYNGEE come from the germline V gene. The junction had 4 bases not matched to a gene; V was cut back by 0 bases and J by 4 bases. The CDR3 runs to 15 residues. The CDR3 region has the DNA TGTGCCAGCAGCGTAGATGGCAGGGGGAATCAGCCCCAGCATTTT. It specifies CASSVDGRGNQPQHF.